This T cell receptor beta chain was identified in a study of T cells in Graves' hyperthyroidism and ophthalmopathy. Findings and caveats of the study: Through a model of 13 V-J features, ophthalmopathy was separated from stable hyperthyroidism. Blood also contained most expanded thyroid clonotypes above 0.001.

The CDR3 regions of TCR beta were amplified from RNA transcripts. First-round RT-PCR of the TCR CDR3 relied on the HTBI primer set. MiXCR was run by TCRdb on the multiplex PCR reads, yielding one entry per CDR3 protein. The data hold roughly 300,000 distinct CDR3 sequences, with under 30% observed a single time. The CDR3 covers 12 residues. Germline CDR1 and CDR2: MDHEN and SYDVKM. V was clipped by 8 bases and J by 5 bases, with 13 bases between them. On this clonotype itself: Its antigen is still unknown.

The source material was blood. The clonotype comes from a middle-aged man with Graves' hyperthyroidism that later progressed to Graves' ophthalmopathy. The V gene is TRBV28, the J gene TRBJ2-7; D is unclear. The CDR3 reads CASRKHRNEQYF. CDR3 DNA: TGTGCCAGCCGGAAACATCGGAACGAGCAGTACTTC.